This T cell receptor (beta chain) derives from a study of patients and donors after allogeneic stem cell transplantation. TCRdb independently ran MiXCR on the RT-PCR reads; one entry per CDR3 protein. The repertoire holds a few hundred thousand distinct CDR3 sequences, approximately 14% seen once, with around 10% in the top ten. The CDR3 runs to 16 residues. Trimming removed 2 bases at V and 10 bases at J, with 20 bases between. CDR1 is MNHNS, CDR2 SASEGT, per germline. The TCR sequence derives from a human donor who was either an allogeneic HSCT recipient or a stem cell or donor lymphocyte infusion donor (not recorded which). It is not recorded whose cells these are; they may come from a transplant donor. Material: blood, either unsorted or a sorted T cell fraction (not recorded which). V is TRBV6-1 and J is TRBJ2-2, with a weak D call TRBD1 (8 bases). CDR3 sequence (DNA): TGTGCCAGCAGTGAACAACAGGGGGGGACCGGGCTGGAGCTGTTTTTT. It is translated as CASSEQQGGTGLELFF.